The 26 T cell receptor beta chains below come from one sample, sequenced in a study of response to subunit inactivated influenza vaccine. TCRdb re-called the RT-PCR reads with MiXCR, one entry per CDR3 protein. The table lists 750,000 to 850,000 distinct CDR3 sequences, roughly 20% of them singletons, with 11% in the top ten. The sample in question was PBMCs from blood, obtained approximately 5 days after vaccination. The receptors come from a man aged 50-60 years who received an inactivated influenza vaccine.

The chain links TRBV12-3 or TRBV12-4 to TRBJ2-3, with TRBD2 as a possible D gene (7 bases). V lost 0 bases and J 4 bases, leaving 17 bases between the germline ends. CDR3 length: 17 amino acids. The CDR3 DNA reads TGTGCCAGCAGTTTAGCGGGCGGGGGCCCGAGGGCAGATACGCAGTATTTT. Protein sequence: CASSLAGGGPRADTQYF.

As DNA, the CDR3 is TGCAGTGCTAGATACACAGGGAACACTGAAGCTTTCTTT. It is translated as CSARYTGNTEAFF. This chain links TRBV20-1 with TRBJ1-1, with a tentative D call TRBD1 (5 bases). The length of the CDR3 is 13 residues. V lost 2 bases to trimming and J lost 1 base, with 8 bases between them. Germline V gene sequence: CDR1 DFQATT, CDR2 SNEGSKA (reference sequence).

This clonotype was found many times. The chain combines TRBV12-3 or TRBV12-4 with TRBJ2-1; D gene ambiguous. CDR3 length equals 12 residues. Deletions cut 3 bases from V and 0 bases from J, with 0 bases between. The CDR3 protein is CASSFSYNEQFF. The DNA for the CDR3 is TGTGCCAGCAGTTTCTCCTACAATGAGCAGTTCTTC.

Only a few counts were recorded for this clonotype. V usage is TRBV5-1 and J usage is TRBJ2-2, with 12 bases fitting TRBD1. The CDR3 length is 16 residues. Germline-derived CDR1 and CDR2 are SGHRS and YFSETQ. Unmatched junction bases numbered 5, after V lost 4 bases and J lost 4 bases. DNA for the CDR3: TGCGCCAGCAGCGGGGACAGGGGGCGCGGCACCGGGGAGCTGTTTTTT. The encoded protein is CASSGDRGRGTGELFF.

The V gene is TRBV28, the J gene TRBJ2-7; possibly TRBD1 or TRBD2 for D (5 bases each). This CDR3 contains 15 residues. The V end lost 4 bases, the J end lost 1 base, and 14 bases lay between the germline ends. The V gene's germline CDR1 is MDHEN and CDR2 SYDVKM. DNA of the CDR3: TGTGCCAGCAGTTCGAAGGGACGGTCATCCTACGAGCAGTACTTC. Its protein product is CASSSKGRSSYEQYF.

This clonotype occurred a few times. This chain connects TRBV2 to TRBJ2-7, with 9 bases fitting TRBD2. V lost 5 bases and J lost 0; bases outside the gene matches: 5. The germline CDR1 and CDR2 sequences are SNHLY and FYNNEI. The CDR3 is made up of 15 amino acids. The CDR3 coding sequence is TGTGCCAGCAGTCCCCTAGCGGGGCGCTCCTACGAGCAGTACTTC. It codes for CASSPLAGRSYEQYF.

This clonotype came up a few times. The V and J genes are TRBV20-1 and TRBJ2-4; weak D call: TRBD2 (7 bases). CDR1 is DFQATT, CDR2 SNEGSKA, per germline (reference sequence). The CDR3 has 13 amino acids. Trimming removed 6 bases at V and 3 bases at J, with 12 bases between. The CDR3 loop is CSARGAGKNIQYF. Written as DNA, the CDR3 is TGCAGTGCCCGGGGGGCGGGCAAAAACATTCAGTACTTC.

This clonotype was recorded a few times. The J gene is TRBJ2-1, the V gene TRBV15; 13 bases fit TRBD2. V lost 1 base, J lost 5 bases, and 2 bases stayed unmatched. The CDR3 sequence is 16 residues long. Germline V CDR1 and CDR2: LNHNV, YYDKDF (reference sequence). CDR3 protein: CATSRAGLAGDNEQFF. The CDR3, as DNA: TGTGCCACCAGCAGAGCTGGACTAGCGGGAGACAATGAGCAGTTCTTC.

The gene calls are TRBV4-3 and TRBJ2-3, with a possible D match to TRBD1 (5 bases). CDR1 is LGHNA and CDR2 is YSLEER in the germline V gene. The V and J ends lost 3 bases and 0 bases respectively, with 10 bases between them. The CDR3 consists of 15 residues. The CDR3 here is CASSQETASTDTQYF. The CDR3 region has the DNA TGCGCCAGCAGCCAGGAGACAGCTAGCACAGATACGCAGTATTTT.

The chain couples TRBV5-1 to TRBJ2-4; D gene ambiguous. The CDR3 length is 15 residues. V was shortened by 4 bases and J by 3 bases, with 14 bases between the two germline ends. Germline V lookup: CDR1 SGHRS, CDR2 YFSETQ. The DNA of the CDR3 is TGCGCCAGCAGCCTACCCCTTCAGAGCAAAAACATTCAGTACTTC. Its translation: CASSLPLQSKNIQYF. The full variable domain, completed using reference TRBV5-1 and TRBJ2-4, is KAGVTQTPRYLIKTRGQQVTLSCSPISGHRSVSWYQQTPGQGLQFLFEYFSETQRNKGNFPGRFSGRQFSNSRSEMNVSTLELGDSALYLCASSLPLQSKNIQYFGAGTRLSVL.

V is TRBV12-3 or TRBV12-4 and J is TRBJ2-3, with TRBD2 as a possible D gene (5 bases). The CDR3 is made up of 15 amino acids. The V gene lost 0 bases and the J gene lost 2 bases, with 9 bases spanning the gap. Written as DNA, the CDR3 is TGTGCCAGCAGTTTAGCGGGAGCACCCACAGATACGCAGTATTTT. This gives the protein CASSLAGAPTDTQYF.

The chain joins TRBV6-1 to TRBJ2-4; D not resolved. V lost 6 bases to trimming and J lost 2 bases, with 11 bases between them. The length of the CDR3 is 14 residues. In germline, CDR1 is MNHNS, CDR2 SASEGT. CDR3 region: CASSPVATKNIQYF. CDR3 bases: TGTGCCAGCAGCCCCGTGGCTACCAAAAACATTCAGTACTTC.

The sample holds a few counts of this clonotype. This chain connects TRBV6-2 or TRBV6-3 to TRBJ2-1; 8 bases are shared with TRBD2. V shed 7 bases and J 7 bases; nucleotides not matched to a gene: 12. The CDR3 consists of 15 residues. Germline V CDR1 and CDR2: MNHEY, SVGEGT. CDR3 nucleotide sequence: TGTGCCAGCAAGGGGACGGGAGGGAATGGGAATGAGCAGTTCTTC. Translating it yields CASKGTGGNGNEQFF.

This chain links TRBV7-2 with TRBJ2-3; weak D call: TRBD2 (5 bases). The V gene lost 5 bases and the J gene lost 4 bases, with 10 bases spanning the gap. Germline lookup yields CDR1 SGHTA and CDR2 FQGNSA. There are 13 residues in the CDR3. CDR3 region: CASSPWTADTQYF. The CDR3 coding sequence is TGTGCCAGCAGCCCCTGGACTGCAGATACGCAGTATTTT.

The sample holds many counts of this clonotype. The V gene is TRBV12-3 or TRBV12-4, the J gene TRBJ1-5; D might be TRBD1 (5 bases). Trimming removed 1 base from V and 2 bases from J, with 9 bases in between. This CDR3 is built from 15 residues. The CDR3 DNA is TGTGCCAGCAGTTTAGGGTGGGGCGGCAATCAGCCCCAGCATTTT. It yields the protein CASSLGWGGNQPQHF.

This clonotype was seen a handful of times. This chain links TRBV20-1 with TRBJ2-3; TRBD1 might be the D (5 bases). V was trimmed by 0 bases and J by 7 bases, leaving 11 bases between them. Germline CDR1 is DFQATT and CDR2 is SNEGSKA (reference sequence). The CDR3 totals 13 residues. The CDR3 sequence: CSARDPTVHTQYF. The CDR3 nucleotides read TGCAGTGCTAGAGATCCGACAGTTCATACGCAGTATTTT.

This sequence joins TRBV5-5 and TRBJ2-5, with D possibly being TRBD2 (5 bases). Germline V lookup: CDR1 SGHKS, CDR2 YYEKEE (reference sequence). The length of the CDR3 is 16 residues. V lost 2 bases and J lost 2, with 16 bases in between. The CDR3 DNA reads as TGTGCCAGCAGCTTATACGGGGTCGGGGTACAAGAGACCCAGTACTTC. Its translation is CASSLYGVGVQETQYF.

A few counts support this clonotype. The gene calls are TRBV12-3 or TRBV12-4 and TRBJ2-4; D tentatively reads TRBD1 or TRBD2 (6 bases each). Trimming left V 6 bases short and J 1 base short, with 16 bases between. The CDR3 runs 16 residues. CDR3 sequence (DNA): TGTGCCAGCAGCGTTCTGGGGGGCTCGGCCAAAAACATTCAGTACTTC. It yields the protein CASSVLGGSAKNIQYF.

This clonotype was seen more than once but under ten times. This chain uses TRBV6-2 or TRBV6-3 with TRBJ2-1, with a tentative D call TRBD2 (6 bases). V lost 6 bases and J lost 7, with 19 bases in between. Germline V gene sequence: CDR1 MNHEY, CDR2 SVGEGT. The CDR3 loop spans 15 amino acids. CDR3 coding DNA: TGTGCCAGCAGATCCTATCCGGGAGCGGAAAATGAGCAGTTCTTC. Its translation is CASRSYPGAENEQFF.

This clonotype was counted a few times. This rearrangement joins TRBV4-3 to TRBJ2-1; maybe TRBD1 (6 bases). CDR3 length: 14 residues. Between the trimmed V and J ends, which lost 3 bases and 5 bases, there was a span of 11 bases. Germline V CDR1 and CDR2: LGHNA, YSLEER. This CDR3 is CASSQGQTDNEQFF. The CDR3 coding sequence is TGCGCCAGCAGCCAGGGACAAACAGACAATGAGCAGTTCTTC.

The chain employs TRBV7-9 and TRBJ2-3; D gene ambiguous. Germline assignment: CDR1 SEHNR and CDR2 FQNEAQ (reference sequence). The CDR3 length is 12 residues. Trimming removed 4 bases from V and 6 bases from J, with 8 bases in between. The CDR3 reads CASSYPWDTQYF. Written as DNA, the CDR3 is TGTGCCAGCAGCTACCCATGGGATACGCAGTATTTT.

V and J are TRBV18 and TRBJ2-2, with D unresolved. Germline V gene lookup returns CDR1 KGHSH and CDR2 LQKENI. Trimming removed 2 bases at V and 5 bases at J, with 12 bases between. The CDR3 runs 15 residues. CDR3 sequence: CASSPMAQLTGELFF. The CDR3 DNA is TGTGCCAGCTCACCAATGGCACAGCTGACCGGGGAGCTGTTTTTT.

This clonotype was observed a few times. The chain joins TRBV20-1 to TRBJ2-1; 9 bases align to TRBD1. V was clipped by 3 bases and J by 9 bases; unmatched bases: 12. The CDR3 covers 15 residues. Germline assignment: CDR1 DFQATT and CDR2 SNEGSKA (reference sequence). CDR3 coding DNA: TGCAGTGCTAGTCCACGGGACAGGGTATACGGTGAGCAGTTCTTC. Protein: CSASPRDRVYGEQFF.

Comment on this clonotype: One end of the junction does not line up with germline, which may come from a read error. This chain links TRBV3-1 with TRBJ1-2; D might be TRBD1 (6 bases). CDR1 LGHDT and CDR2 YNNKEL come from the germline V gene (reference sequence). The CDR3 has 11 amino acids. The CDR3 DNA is TGTGCCAGCAGCCAGCAACAGGGCATCTCCTTC. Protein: CASSQQQGISF. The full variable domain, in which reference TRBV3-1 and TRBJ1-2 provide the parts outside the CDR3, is DTAVSQTPKYLVTQMGNDKSIKCEQNLGHDTMYWYKQDSKKFLKIMFSYNNKELIINETVPNRFSPKSPDKAHLNLHINSLELGDSAVYFCASSQQQGISFGSGTRLTVV.

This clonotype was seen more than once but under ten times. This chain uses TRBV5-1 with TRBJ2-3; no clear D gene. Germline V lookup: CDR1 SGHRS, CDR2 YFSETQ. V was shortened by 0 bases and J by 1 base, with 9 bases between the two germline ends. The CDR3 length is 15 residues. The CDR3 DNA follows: TGCGCCAGCAGCTTGGACGGTACTGGCACAGATACGCAGTATTTT. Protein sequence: CASSLDGTGTDTQYF.

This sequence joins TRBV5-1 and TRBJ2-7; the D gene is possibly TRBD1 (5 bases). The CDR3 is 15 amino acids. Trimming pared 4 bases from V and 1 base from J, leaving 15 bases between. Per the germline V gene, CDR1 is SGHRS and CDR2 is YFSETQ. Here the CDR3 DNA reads TGCGCCAGCAGCCAAATATCAGGGAATTCCTACGAGCAGTACTTC. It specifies CASSQISGNSYEQYF.